This is a list of T cell receptor beta chains from one sample in a study of STAT5B mutations in CD4+ large granular lymphocyte leukemia. Sequencing was performed with immunoSEQ multiplex PCR; in TCRdb, only in-frame clones are kept and a portion is missing. The sample has tens of thousands of clones, roughly 80% seen once. Source material: CD4+ T cells from blood buffy coats. These receptors originate from a human donor in good health. Each CDR3 is given with its conserved first and last residue. Each record gives: D gene, J gene, V gene, clone size, CDR3 protein, CDR3 DNA. The D gene is left open where the match is weak. The size entry is marked missing in some rows and otherwise reads once, few, many or a size class.

NA TRBJ2-7 TRBV23-1 NA CASSQSSQFYEQYF TGCGCCAGCAGTCAATCGTCACAGTTCTACGAGCAGTACTTC
TRBD1 TRBJ2-1 TRBV6-6 NA CASSWTGDEQFF TGTGCCAGCAGCTGGACAGGGGATGAGCAGTTCTTC
NA TRBJ1-5 TRBV5-8 few CASGTLGYSNQPQHF TGTGCCAGCGGGACTTTGGGATATAGCAATCAGCCCCAGCATTTT
NA TRBJ2-5 TRBV6-1 NA CASSEKAWGTQYF TGTGCCAGCAGTGAAAAGGCCTGGGGGACCCAGTACTTC
NA TRBJ1-5 TRBV6-5 NA CASSYSGRGNQPQHF TGTGCCAGCAGTTATTCGGGGAGGGGTAATCAGCCCCAGCATTTT
NA TRBJ2-2 TRBV9 NA CASSDRLESRELFF TGTGCCAGCAGCGACCGACTAGAATCAAGGGAGCTGTTTTTT
NA TRBJ2-3 TRBV7-3 NA CASSLISGPTDTQYF TGTGCCAGCAGCTTAATATCCGGACCCACAGATACGCAGTATTTT
TRBD2 TRBJ2-7 TRBV7-2 NA CASSLAVVLAAKNPYEQYF TGTGCCAGCAGCTTAGCCGTAGTACTAGCGGCAAAAAACCCTTACGAGCAGTACTTC
TRBD1 TRBJ2-7 TRBV9 NA CASSYETGGSYEQYF TGTGCCAGCAGCTACGAAACAGGGGGCTCCTACGAGCAGTACTTC
TRBD2 TRBJ2-1 TRBV25-1 NA CASSGLTSLEQFF TGTGCCAGCAGTGGCCTGACTAGCCTAGAGCAGTTCTTC
NA TRBJ1-6 TRBV10-3 NA CAIGEAGYNSPLHF TGTGCCATCGGAGAGGCCGGATATAATTCACCCCTCCACTTT
NA TRBJ2-2 TRBV10-3 NA CAISESGRVTGELFF TGTGCCATCAGTGAGTCAGGACGGGTCACCGGGGAGCTGTTTTTT
NA TRBJ2-5 TRBV11-3 few CASSSPMGTQYF TGTGCCAGCAGCTCCCCAATGGGGACCCAGTACTTC
NA TRBJ2-5 TRBV30 NA CAWTKSGYQETQYF TGTGCCTGGACCAAGAGCGGGTACCAAGAGACCCAGTACTTC
TRBD2 TRBJ2-3 TRBV7-3 NA CASSFSSGGADTQYF TGTGCCAGCAGCTTTTCTAGCGGGGGGGCAGATACGCAGTATTTT
NA TRBJ2-6 TRBV7-2 NA CASSLAPGANVLTF TGTGCCAGCAGCCTTGCTCCCGGGGCCAACGTCCTGACTTTC
NA TRBJ1-2 TRBV4-3 NA CASSQEPGHGYGYTF TGCGCCAGCAGCCAGGAGCCGGGACACGGCTATGGCTACACCTTC
NA TRBJ1-2 TRBV12-5 few CASGLAGGNYGYTF TGTGCTAGTGGTTTGGCCGGAGGGAACTATGGCTACACCTTC
TRBD2 TRBJ2-1 TRBV6-6 NA CASSPSPGLAYNEQFF TGTGCCAGCAGTCCCTCCCCGGGACTAGCGTACAATGAGCAGTTCTTC
NA TRBJ2-7 TRBV7-2 NA CASSLARDNEQYF TGTGCCAGCAGCTTAGCTCGGGACAACGAGCAGTACTTC
TRBD1 TRBJ1-3 TRBV5-1 NA CASSPTGTGNTIYF TGCGCCAGCAGCCCGACAGGGACCGGAAACACCATATATTTT
TRBD1 TRBJ2-2 TRBV9 NA CASTASPPNTGADTGELFF TGTGCCAGCACCGCAAGCCCCCCCAACACAGGGGCGGACACCGGGGAGCTGTTTTTT
TRBD1 TRBJ2-2 TRBV5-6 NA CASSPDRGVTGELFF TGTGCCAGCAGCCCGGACAGGGGAGTCACCGGGGAGCTGTTTTTT
NA TRBJ2-7 TRBV2 NA CASSLGRAYEQYF TGTGCCAGCAGCCTGGGCCGAGCCTACGAGCAGTACTTC
NA TRBJ1-2 TRBV9 once CASSVMESGYTF TGTGCCAGCAGCGTAATGGAGAGTGGCTACACCTTC
NA TRBJ1-3 TRBV7-9 NA CASSYPEGRGGNTIYF TGTGCCAGCAGCTACCCCGAGGGACGTGGAGGAAACACCATATATTTT
TRBD1 TRBJ1-2 TRBV4-1 NA CASSVTGQGNIYGYTF TGCGCCAGCAGCGTCACGGGACAGGGGAATATCTATGGCTACACCTTC
NA TRBJ1-4 TRBV28 NA CASRAASLTEKLFF TGTGCCAGCAGAGCCGCGTCACTCACGGAAAAACTGTTTTTT
TRBD2 TRBJ2-5 TRBV11-3 once CASSSPGTSGQETQYF TGTGCCAGCAGCTCCCCCGGGACTAGCGGCCAAGAGACCCAGTACTTC
NA TRBJ2-2 TRBV5-1 NA CASSLEAGELFF TGCGCCAGCAGCTTGGAGGCCGGGGAGCTGTTTTTT
NA TRBJ2-5 TRBV4-2 NA CASSQGRGPKETQYF TGTGCCAGCAGCCAAGGGCGCGGGCCAAAAGAGACCCAGTACTTC
TRBD1 TRBJ2-7 TRBV23-1 NA CASSQRVETGVREQYF TGCGCCAGCAGTCAGCGGGTGGAGACAGGGGTTAGGGAGCAGTACTTC
NA TRBJ2-1 TRBV7-8 NA CASSLGHQGIGLRTYNEQFF TGTGCCAGCAGCTTAGGGCACCAAGGGATTGGCCTCAGGACCTACAATGAGCAGTTCTTC
TRBD2 TRBJ2-1 TRBV19 NA CASSIGIAGGLHEQFF TGTGCCAGTAGTATAGGAATAGCGGGAGGGCTCCATGAGCAGTTCTTC
NA TRBJ2-1 TRBV10-3 few CAISDSTGDNEQFF TGTGCCATCAGTGATTCGACAGGAGACAATGAGCAGTTCTTC
NA TRBJ2-7 TRBV5-1 NA CASSLELGGPSEQYF TGCGCCAGCAGCTTAGAGCTCGGGGGGCCATCCGAGCAGTACTTC
NA TRBJ2-5 TRBV5-1 NA CASSLMTTQETQYF TGCGCCAGCAGCTTGATGACTACCCAAGAGACCCAGTACTTC
NA TRBJ2-5 TRBV4-3 NA CASSQARGETQYF TGCGCCAGCAGCCAAGCGAGGGGCGAGACCCAGTACTTC
NA TRBJ1-6 TRBV13 NA CASSAIGSPLHF TGTGCCAGCAGCGCCATCGGCTCACCCCTCCACTTT
NA TRBJ1-6 TRBV27 few CASARLTGNNSPLHF TGTGCCAGCGCCCGGCTAACAGGGAATAATTCACCCCTCCACTTT
TRBD2 TRBJ2-3 TRBV5-1 NA CASSGTSVGTDTQYF TGCGCCAGCAGCGGGACTAGCGTGGGCACAGATACGCAGTATTTT
NA TRBJ2-3 TRBV5-4 NA CASSLGIRQGGDTQYF TGTGCCAGCAGCTTGGGGATCCGACAGGGAGGAGATACGCAGTATTTT
TRBD1 TRBJ2-2 TRBV7-6 NA CASSWGQGSTGELFF TGTGCCAGCAGCTGGGGACAGGGGAGCACCGGGGAGCTGTTTTTT
NA TRBJ2-1 TRBV7-9 NA CASSPSTVNEQFF TGTGCCAGCAGCCCTTCGACAGTCAATGAGCAGTTCTTC
NA TRBJ1-4 TRBV25-1 NA CASSEGGRGEKLFF TGTGCCAGCAGTGAAGGGGGTCGGGGAGAAAAACTGTTTTTT
NA TRBJ1-5 TRBV27 NA CASSLLQGSNQPQHF TGTGCCAGCAGTCTGTTACAAGGCAGCAATCAGCCCCAGCATTTT
TRBD1 TRBJ1-1 TRBV6-6 NA CASSKRQGQNTEAFF TGTGCCAGCAGTAAACGACAGGGTCAGAACACTGAAGCTTTCTTT
NA TRBJ1-2 TRBV4-3 NA CASSQEVAYGYTF TGCGCCAGCAGCCAAGAGGTAGCTTATGGCTACACCTTC
NA TRBJ1-5 TRBV28 medium-sized CASRPAGSQPQHF TGTGCCAGCCGACCCGCGGGGTCACAGCCCCAGCATTTT
NA TRBJ1-1 TRBV7-3 NA CASSLGGGDTEAFF TGTGCCAGCAGCCTAGGAGGGGGAGACACTGAAGCTTTCTTT
NA TRBJ2-7 TRBV7-3 NA CASSWGGGLDEQYF TGTGCCAGCAGCTGGGGTGGGGGCCTGGACGAGCAGTACTTC
TRBD1 TRBJ2-7 TRBV10-3 NA CAISEPGDRKWEQYF TGTGCCATCAGTGAGCCGGGGGACAGGAAGTGGGAGCAGTACTTC
TRBD2 TRBJ2-3 TRBV5-6 NA CASSLDGGASLGTQYF TGTGCCAGCAGCTTGGACGGGGGGGCATCTTTGGGTACGCAGTATTTT
TRBD1 TRBJ2-4 TRBV19 once CATCEGAGGNIQYF TGTGCCACCTGTGAGGGGGCCGGTGGAAACATTCAGTACTTC
TRBD2 TRBJ2-3 TRBV2 NA CASSIGTSGLMTDTQYF TGTGCCAGCAGTATAGGGACTAGCGGGTTGATGACAGATACGCAGTATTTT
TRBD1 TRBJ1-1 TRBV4-1 NA CASSQQGAKTEAFF TGCGCCAGCAGCCAACAGGGGGCTAAAACTGAAGCTTTCTTT
NA TRBJ1-5 TRBV10-3 NA CAISRGTPSNQPQHF TGTGCCATCAGTAGGGGGACGCCGAGCAATCAGCCCCAGCATTTT
NA TRBJ2-1 TRBV6-1 NA CASTFPGLNEQFF TGTGCCAGCACGTTCCCAGGGCTCAATGAGCAGTTCTTC
NA TRBJ2-7 TRBV7-2 NA CASSPSYEQYF TGTGCCAGCAGCCCCTCCTACGAGCAGTACTTC